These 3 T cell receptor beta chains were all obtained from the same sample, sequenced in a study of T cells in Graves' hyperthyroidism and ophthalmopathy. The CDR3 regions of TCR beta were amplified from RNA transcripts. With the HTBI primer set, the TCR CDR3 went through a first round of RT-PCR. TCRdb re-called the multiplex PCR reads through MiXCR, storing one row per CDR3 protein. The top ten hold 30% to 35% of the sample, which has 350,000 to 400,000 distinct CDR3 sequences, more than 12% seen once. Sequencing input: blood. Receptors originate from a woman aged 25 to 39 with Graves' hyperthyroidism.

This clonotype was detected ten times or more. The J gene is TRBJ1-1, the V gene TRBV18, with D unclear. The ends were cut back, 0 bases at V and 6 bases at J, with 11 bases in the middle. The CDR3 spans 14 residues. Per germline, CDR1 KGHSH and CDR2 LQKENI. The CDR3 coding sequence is TGTGCCAGCTCACCACCGGCCCCCAGGTCTGAAGCTTTCTTT. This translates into CASSPPAPRSEAFF.

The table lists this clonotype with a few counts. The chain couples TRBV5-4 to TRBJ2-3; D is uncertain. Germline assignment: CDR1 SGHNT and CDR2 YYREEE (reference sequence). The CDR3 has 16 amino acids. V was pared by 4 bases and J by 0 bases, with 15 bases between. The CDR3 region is CASSPPGALSTDTQYF. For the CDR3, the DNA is TGTGCCAGCAGCCCGCCAGGAGCTCTAAGCACAGATACGCAGTATTTT.

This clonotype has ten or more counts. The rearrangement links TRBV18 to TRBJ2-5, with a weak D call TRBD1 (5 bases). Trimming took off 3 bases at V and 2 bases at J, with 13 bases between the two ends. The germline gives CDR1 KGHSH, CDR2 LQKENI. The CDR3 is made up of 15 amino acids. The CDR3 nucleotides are TGTGCCAGCTCACCCGGCTCCAGGGTTCAAGAGACCCAGTACTTC. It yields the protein CASSPGSRVQETQYF.